The 26 T cell receptor beta chains given below trace back to one sample, sequenced in a study of blood T cell repertoires in COVID-19 (dated by TCRdb to about 2020). Receptor libraries were prepared by the immunoSEQ multiplex PCR assay. Drawn from immuneACCESS, this table holds only the in-frame rearrangements with V and J called that TCRdb kept. Clones are partly lost; checked studies trace under half to an unresolved V gene and leave the rest unexplained. This sample gives around 100,000 clones in total; more than 85% of them show up just once. Jointly, the top ten make up 2.1% of the sample. Sequencing used peripheral blood. These receptors were taken from a man aged 45-65 years with active COVID-19.

CDR3 amino acids: CARSLGQGRQPQHF. The CDR3 nucleotides read TGTGCCAGAAGCTTAGGACAGGGGCGACAGCCCCAGCATTTT. The chain employs TRBV5-3 and TRBJ1-5, with 9 nucleotides matching TRBD1. TRBV5-3 is an ORF; its function is uncertain. V dropped 2 bases and J dropped 7; count of bases not matched to a gene: 4. There are 14 residues in the CDR3.

This clone is large in the sample. The chain carries TRBV7-8 and TRBJ2-5, with TRBD2 identical over 10 bases. Germline V gives CDR1 SGHVS, CDR2 FQNEAQ. V lost 5 bases and J lost 5; bases outside the gene matches: 5. The CDR3 spans 14 residues. CDR3 region: CASSRAGGAETQYF. CDR3 nucleotide sequence: TGTGCCAGCAGCCGAGCGGGAGGGGCCGAGACCCAGTACTTC.

This chain connects TRBV2 to TRBJ1-5; 9 nucleotides match TRBD1. The V segment lost 8 bases and the J segment 7 bases; nucleotides outside the gene matches: 6. CDR3 length equals 13 residues. CDR1 is SNHLY and CDR2 is FYNNEI in the germline V gene. Here the CDR3 DNA reads TGTGCCAGCGAGGGACAGGGACGACAGCCCCAGCATTTT. It specifies CASEGQGRQPQHF.

The rearrangement links TRBV18 to TRBJ2-1; D ambiguous. Looked up from germline, CDR1 is KGHSH and CDR2 is LQKENI. V was trimmed by 0 bases and J by 5 bases, leaving 8 bases between them. This CDR3 spans 14 amino acids. CDR3 sequence (DNA): TGTGCCAGCTCACCACCGAGTACCAACAATGAGCAGTTCTTC. It codes for CASSPPSTNNEQFF.

This sequence joins TRBV11-2 and TRBJ1-1, with a possible D match to TRBD1 (6 bases). V was pared by 5 bases and J by 3 bases, with 16 bases between. There are 15 residues in the CDR3. Germline CDR1 is SGHAT and CDR2 is FQNNGV. The CDR3 nucleotides read TGTGCCAGCAGCCGTGACAGGATGGTGGACACTGAAGCTTTCTTT. This encodes CASSRDRMVDTEAFF.

As DNA, the CDR3 is TGTGCCAGCAGCTTGGGAGGCTCCTACAATGAGCAGTTCTTC. Protein: CASSLGGSYNEQFF. V and J are TRBV7-9 and TRBJ2-1; possible D gene TRBD2, 6 bases. CDR1 and CDR2 (germline): SEHNR, FQNEAQ (reference sequence). V lost 3 bases and J 0 bases, leaving 6 bases between the germline ends. The CDR3 is made up of 14 amino acids.

As DNA, the CDR3 is TGCAGCGCGGCAAGCGGGGCCCATAGCACAGATACGCAGTATTTT. Protein: CSAASGAHSTDTQYF. V is TRBV29-1 and J is TRBJ2-3; 7 positions match TRBD2. This CDR3 region has 15 residues. CDR1 and CDR2 from the germline V gene are SQVTM and ANQGSEA. With 7 bases clipped from V and 0 bases from J, the junction kept 10 bases outside the gene matches.

V and J are TRBV5-1 and TRBJ2-2; TRBD1 might be the D (6 bases). CDR1 is SGHRS and CDR2 is YFSETQ in the germline V gene. This CDR3 is built from 17 residues. V was trimmed by 3 bases and J by 1 base, leaving 16 bases between them. Here the CDR3 reads CASSSIPGHQNTGELFF. The CDR3 nucleotides read TGCGCCAGCAGCTCCATCCCGGGACACCAGAACACCGGGGAGCTGTTTTTT.

V and J are TRBV3-1 (or the pseudogene TRBV3-2) and TRBJ1-1; TRBD1 matches 10 bases. This CDR3 has 15 residues. With 4 bases clipped from V and 4 bases from J, the junction kept 6 bases outside the gene matches. Germline V gives CDR1 LGHDT, CDR2 YNNKEL (reference sequence). For the CDR3, the DNA is TGTGCCAGCAGCCCCCTGGACAGGGGGAGCACTGAAGCTTTCTTT. Translating gives CASSPLDRGSTEAFF.

The chain links TRBV20-1 to TRBJ2-2; 9 bases match TRBD1. CDR3 length: 15 residues. The germline CDR1 and CDR2 sequences are DFQATT and SNEGSKA (reference sequence). V gave up 3 bases and J gave up 5 bases; unmatched junction bases: 7. CDR3 nucleotide sequence: TGCAGTGCTAGTGATGGACAGGGGAGAACCGGGGAGCTGTTTTTT. As protein: CSASDGQGRTGELFF.

The chain links TRBV6-5 to TRBJ2-7, with 8 bases fitting TRBD1. Germline lookup yields CDR1 MNHEY and CDR2 SVGAGI. The CDR3 sequence is 12 residues long. Trimming took 7 bases from V and 6 from J; bases not matched to a gene: 5. The CDR3 DNA is TGTGCCAGCAACCGACAGGGGATCGAGCAGTACTTC. As protein: CASNRQGIEQYF.

The genes are TRBV19 and TRBJ2-6, with a possible D match to TRBD2 (6 bases). Trimming shortened V by 5 bases and J by 0 bases, and 14 bases separated the two germline ends. Germline-derived CDR1 and CDR2 are LNHDA and SQIVND (reference sequence). The CDR3 consists of 17 residues. The CDR3 coding sequence is TGTGCCAGTAGTCGTGGGGAGGCGAACTCTGGGGCCAACGTCCTGACTTTC. Translated: CASSRGEANSGANVLTF.

This clone was observed a handful of times. This chain connects TRBV5-1 to TRBJ1-2; D perhaps matches TRBD1 (5 bases). Trimming pared 1 base from V and 6 bases from J, leaving 10 bases between. This CDR3 comprises 13 residues. Per the germline V gene, CDR1 is SGHRS and CDR2 is YFSETQ. The chain's CDR3 is CASSLIGADGYTF. CDR3 nucleotides: TGCGCCAGCAGCTTGATAGGGGCCGATGGCTACACCTTC.

The chain links TRBV19 to TRBJ2-4; 8 bases agree with TRBD1. The CDR3 extends over 14 amino acids. The V and J ends lost 4 bases and 1 base, in that order; junction bases with no gene match: 0. Germline lookup yields CDR1 LNHDA and CDR2 SQIVND (reference sequence). CDR3 DNA sequence: TGTGCCAGTAGTAACAGGGGGGCCAAAAACATTCAGTACTTC. This gives the protein CASSNRGAKNIQYF.

The chain is built from TRBV2 and TRBJ1-2, with 8 bases matching TRBD1. The germline gives CDR1 SNHLY, CDR2 FYNNEI. The CDR3 totals 13 residues. V lost 10 bases and J lost 0; bases outside the gene matches: 4. CDR3 residues: CATLDRANYGYTF. The CDR3 DNA reads TGTGCCACCCTGGACAGGGCTAACTATGGCTACACCTTC.

This chain uses TRBV18 with TRBJ1-4; D not resolved. There are 16 residues in the CDR3. Germline V gives CDR1 KGHSH, CDR2 LQKENI. V lost 2 bases and J lost 0, with 10 bases in between. The CDR3 nucleotides read TGTGCCAGCTCACCAAACAGCTTTGCAACTAATGAAAAACTGTTTTTT. Translation gives CASSPNSFATNEKLFF.

This sequence joins TRBV7-2 and TRBJ2-5; possibly TRBD2 for D (5 bases). This CDR3 has 14 residues. V dropped 4 bases and J dropped 5 bases, with 14 bases sitting between them. The germline V gene has CDR1 SGHTA and CDR2 FQGNSA. The DNA of the CDR3 is TGTGCCAGCAGCTCAGCCGTAGGCGGGGAGACCCAGTACTTC. Encoded protein: CASSSAVGGETQYF.

The chain is built from TRBV28 and TRBJ1-2, with D possibly matching TRBD1 (6 bases). V was cut by 3 bases and J by 2 bases, with 13 bases left in between. The CDR3 covers 15 residues. Germline lookup yields CDR1 MDHEN and CDR2 SYDVKM. This CDR3 is CASSFPTGNNYGYTF. The CDR3, as DNA: TGTGCCAGCAGTTTCCCGACAGGTAACAACTATGGCTACACCTTC.

This clone was recorded only once. The rearrangement joins TRBV3-1 (or the pseudogene TRBV3-2) to TRBJ2-3; D may be TRBD2 (6 bases). Deletions cut 5 bases from V and 2 bases from J, with 14 bases between. There are 15 residues in the CDR3. Per germline, CDR1 LGHDT and CDR2 YNNKEL (reference sequence). The CDR3 sequence: CASSNSGLHTDTQYF. The CDR3 DNA follows: TGTGCCAGCAGCAATAGCGGATTGCACACAGATACGCAGTATTTT.

The genes are TRBV18 and TRBJ1-6, with TRBD1 matching 7 bases. The trim removed 4 bases at V and 6 bases at J, leaving 3 bases unmatched. The CDR3 covers 14 residues. Per germline, CDR1 KGHSH and CDR2 LQKENI. The CDR3 here is CASSQDRSNSPLHF. In nucleotides, the CDR3 is TGTGCCAGCTCACAGGACAGGAGTAATTCACCCCTCCACTTT.

V usage is TRBV14 and J usage is TRBJ1-3, with TRBD1 as a possible D gene (5 bases). The ends were cut back, 1 base at V and 10 bases at J, with 20 bases in the middle. This CDR3 has 16 residues. In germline, CDR1 is SGHDN, CDR2 FVKESK. The CDR3 DNA follows: TGTGCCAGCAGCCAAGGATCGCGGGACCCACTGATGACCATATATTTT. It codes for CASSQGSRDPLMTIYF. Full variable domain (missing parts from reference TRBV14 and TRBJ1-3): EAGVTQFPSHSVIEKGQTVTLRCDPISGHDNLYWYRRVMGKEIKFLLHFVKESKQDESGMPNNRFLAERTGGTYSTLKVQPAELEDSGVYFCASSQGSRDPLMTIYFGEGSWLTVV.

The V and J genes are TRBV11-3 and TRBJ2-3; D is uncertain. The V gene lost 3 bases and the J gene lost 0 bases, with 7 bases spanning the gap. Germline V gene sequence: CDR1 SGHNT, CDR2 YENEEA. The CDR3 extends over 14 amino acids. CDR3 nucleotides: TGTGCCAGCAGCTTCGGAGTAAGCACAGATACGCAGTATTTT. It is translated as CASSFGVSTDTQYF.

The gene calls are TRBV19 and TRBJ2-2; 10 bases align to TRBD2. Germline-derived CDR1 and CDR2 are LNHDA and SQIVND (reference sequence). This CDR3 region has 16 residues. V lost 5 bases and J lost 0; bases outside the gene matches: 3. In nucleotides, the CDR3 is TGTGCCAGTAGTCTCACTAGCGGGACGAACACCGGGGAGCTGTTTTTT. Translating gives CASSLTSGTNTGELFF.

The chain recombines TRBV3-1 (or the pseudogene TRBV3-2) with TRBJ2-5; TRBD2 agrees at 12 bases. CDR3 length equals 16 residues. Germline V gene sequence: CDR1 LGHDT, CDR2 YNNKEL (reference sequence). The V and J ends lost 3 bases and 4 bases, in that order; junction bases with no gene match: 6. This CDR3 is CASSQSSGGARETQYF. The CDR3 nucleotides read TGTGCCAGCAGCCAGTCTAGCGGGGGGGCCAGAGAGACCCAGTACTTC.

V and J are TRBV6-6 and TRBJ2-7; 9 nucleotides align to TRBD1. This CDR3 comprises 14 residues. The ends lost 6 bases at V and 4 bases at J; junction bases unmatched: 7. CDR1 and CDR2 (germline): MNHNY, SVGAGI (reference sequence). DNA for the CDR3: TGTGCCAGCAGAAGCTCGGACAGGGGTTACGAGCAGTACGTC. Its translation is CASRSSDRGYEQYV.

Concerning this clone: This CDR3 is also generated by other DNA sequences in the sample. This chain links TRBV6-5 with TRBJ1-2; unclear D gene. Germline values: CDR1 MNHEY, CDR2 SVGAGI. V lost 3 bases, J lost 6 bases, and 8 bases lay in between. This CDR3 contains 12 residues. DNA of the CDR3: TGTGCCAGCAGTTATAGTGGAGATGGCTACACCTTC. This translates into CASSYSGDGYTF.